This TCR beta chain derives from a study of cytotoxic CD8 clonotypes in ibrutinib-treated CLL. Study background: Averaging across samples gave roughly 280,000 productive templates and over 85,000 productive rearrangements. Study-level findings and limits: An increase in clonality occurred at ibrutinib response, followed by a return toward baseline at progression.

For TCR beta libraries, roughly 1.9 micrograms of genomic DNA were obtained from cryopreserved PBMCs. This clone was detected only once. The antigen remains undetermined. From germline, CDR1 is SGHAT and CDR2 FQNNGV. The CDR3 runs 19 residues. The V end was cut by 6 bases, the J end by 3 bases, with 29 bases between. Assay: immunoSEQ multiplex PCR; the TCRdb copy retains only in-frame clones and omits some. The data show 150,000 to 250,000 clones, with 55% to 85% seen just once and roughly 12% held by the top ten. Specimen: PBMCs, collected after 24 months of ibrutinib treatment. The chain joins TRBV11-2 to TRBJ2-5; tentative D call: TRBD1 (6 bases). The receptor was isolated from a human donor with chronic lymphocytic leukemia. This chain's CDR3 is CASSAGDGLGHPREETQYF. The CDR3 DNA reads TGTGCCAGCAGTGCCGGAGATGGTCTGGGACATCCTCGGGAAGAGACCCAGTACTTC. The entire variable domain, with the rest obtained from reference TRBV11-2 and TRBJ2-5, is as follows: EAGVAQSPRYKIIEKRQSVAFWCNPISGHATLYWYQQILGQGPKLLIQFQNNGVVDDSQLPKDRFSAERLKGVDSTLKIQPAKLEDSAVYLCASSAGDGLGHPREETQYFGPGTRLLVL.